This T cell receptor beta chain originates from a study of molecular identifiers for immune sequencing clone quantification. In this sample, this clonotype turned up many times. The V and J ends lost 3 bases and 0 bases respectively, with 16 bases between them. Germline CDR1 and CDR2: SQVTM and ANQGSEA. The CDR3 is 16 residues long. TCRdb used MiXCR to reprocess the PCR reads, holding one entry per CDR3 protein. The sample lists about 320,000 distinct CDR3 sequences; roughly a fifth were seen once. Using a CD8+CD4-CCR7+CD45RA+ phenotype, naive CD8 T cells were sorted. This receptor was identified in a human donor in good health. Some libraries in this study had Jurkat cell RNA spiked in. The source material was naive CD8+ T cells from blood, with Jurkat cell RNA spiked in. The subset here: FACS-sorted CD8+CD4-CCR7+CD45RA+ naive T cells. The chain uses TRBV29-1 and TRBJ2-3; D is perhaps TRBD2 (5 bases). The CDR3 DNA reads TGCAGCGTTGATACGAGGGCAGCCACTAGCACAGATACGCAGTATTTT. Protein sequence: CSVDTRAATSTDTQYF.